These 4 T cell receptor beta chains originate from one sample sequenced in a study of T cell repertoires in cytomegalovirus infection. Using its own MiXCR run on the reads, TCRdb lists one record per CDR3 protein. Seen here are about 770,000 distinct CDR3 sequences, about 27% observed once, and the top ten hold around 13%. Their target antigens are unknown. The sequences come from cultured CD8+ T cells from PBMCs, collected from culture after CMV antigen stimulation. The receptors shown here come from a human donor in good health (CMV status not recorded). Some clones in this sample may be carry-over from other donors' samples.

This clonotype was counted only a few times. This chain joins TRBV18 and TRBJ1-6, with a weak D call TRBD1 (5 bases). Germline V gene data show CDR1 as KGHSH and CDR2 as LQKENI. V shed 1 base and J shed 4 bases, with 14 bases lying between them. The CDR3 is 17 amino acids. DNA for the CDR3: TGTGCCAGCTCACCACTTGCGGTTGACAGTTATAATTCACCCCTCCACTTT. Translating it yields CASSPLAVDSYNSPLHF.

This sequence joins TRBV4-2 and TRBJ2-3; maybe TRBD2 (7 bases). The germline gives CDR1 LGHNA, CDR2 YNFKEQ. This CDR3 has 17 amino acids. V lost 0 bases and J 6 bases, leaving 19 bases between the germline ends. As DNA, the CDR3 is TGTGCCAGCAGCCAAGATGGAAAGGGGGGGGGCCGGGATACGCAGTATTTT. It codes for CASSQDGKGGGRDTQYF.

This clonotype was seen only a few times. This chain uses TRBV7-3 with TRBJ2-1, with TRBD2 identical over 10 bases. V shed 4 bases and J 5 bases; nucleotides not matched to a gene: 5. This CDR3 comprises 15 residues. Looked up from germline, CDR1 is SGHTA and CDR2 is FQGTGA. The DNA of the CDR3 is TGTGCCAGCAGCTCTGTAGCGGGGGGAAACAATGAGCAGTTCTTC. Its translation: CASSSVAGGNNEQFF.

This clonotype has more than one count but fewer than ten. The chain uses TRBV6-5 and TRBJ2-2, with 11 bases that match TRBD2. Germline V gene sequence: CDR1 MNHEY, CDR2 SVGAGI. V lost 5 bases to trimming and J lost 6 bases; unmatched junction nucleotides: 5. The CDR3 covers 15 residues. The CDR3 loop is CASSIAGGSSGELFF. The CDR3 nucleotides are TGTGCCAGCAGTATAGCGGGGGGGTCCTCCGGGGAGCTGTTTTTT.